A single sample is the source of the 6 T cell receptor beta chains below, sequenced in a study of blood T cell repertoires in COVID-19. Only in-frame clones appear in the TCRdb table, and some are missing; sequencing was by immunoSEQ multiplex PCR. The data show about 64,000 clones, with roughly four fifths seen just once and approximately 12% held by the top ten. The specimen was peripheral blood. All receptors come from a human donor in a cohort sampled during active COVID-19.

The chain recombines TRBV29-1 with TRBJ2-1; D perhaps matches TRBD1 (5 bases). The germline V gene encodes CDR1 SQVTM and CDR2 ANQGSEA. There are 15 residues in the CDR3. Between the trimmed V and J ends, which lost 4 bases and 7 bases, there was a span of 20 bases. CDR3 amino acids: CSVVAQLGVMNEQFF. The CDR3 DNA follows: TGCAGCGTTGTGGCCCAGTTAGGGGTAATGAATGAGCAGTTCTTC.

The chain employs TRBV7-2 and TRBJ1-2, with 8 bases that match TRBD1. V dropped 5 bases and J dropped 9; count of bases not matched to a gene: 8. Germline assignment: CDR1 SGHTA and CDR2 FQGNSA. There are 13 residues in the CDR3. Here the CDR3 DNA reads TGTGCCAGCAGCCTCCGGACAGGGATAAGCTACACCTTC. Translating it yields CASSLRTGISYTF.

This chain links TRBV28 with TRBJ2-1; TRBD2 is a possible D gene (5 bases). The CDR3 runs 14 residues. The ends were cut back, 5 bases at V and 9 bases at J, with 17 bases in the middle. The V gene's germline CDR1 is MDHEN and CDR2 SYDVKM. CDR3: CASSLESGSGEQFF. The CDR3 DNA sequence: TGTGCCAGCAGTCTCGAGTCGGGGTCGGGTGAGCAGTTCTTC.

V usage is TRBV5-6 and J usage is TRBJ1-5, with 8 bases lining up with TRBD1. There are 17 residues in the CDR3. With 0 bases clipped from V and 7 bases from J, the junction kept 12 bases outside the gene matches. Germline assignment: CDR1 SGHDT and CDR2 YYEEEE. The CDR3 protein is CASSLGRSTGGGQPQHF. The DNA of the CDR3 is TGTGCCAGCAGCTTGGGCCGATCTACAGGGGGTGGACAGCCCCAGCATTTT.

The chain uses TRBV7-2 and TRBJ2-7; 10 bases fit TRBD2. The V segment lost 2 bases and the J segment 1 base; nucleotides outside the gene matches: 5. CDR1 and CDR2 from the germline V gene are SGHTA and FQGNSA. The length of the CDR3 is 16 residues. CDR3 protein: CASSLRAAGGSYEQYF. CDR3 DNA: TGTGCCAGCAGCTTAAGAGCAGCGGGGGGGTCCTACGAGCAGTACTTC. Using reference TRBV7-2 and TRBJ2-7 for the parts outside the CDR3, the full variable domain is GAGVSQSPSNKVTEKGKDVELRCDPISGHTALYWYRQSLGQGLEFLIYFQGNSAPDKSGLPSDRFSAERTGGSVSTLTIQRTQQEDSAVYLCASSLRAAGGSYEQYFGPGTRLTVT.

The chain couples TRBV7-9 to TRBJ1-2, with TRBD1 identical over 7 bases. Germline-derived CDR1 and CDR2 are SEHNR and FQNEAQ (reference sequence). The V segment lost 4 bases and the J segment 7 bases; nucleotides outside the gene matches: 12. The CDR3 is 15 amino acids. The CDR3 here is CASSSPQYRTGGYTF. The CDR3 region has the DNA TGTGCCAGCAGCTCACCACAATACCGGACAGGTGGCTACACCTTC.